The 6 T cell receptor beta chains below were found in one sample sequenced in a study of blood T cell repertoires in COVID-19 (dated by TCRdb to 2020 to 2022). Libraries came from the immunoSEQ multiplex PCR assay. The source is immuneACCESS, and TCRdb retained only in-frame sequences with V and J called. Part of the clones is not carried over; for the studies checked, unresolved V genes explain less than half of this, and the remainder is unexplained. The sample table holds a few hundred thousand clones, of which about 85% were seen once. The ten most abundant clones make up under 6.5% of the sample. The sequenced sample consisted of PBMCs or T cells enriched from blood (not recorded which). All receptors come from a woman aged 25-40 years who had recovered from COVID-19.

The chain recombines TRBV2 with TRBJ1-5; D may be TRBD1 (6 bases). Trimming cost V 6 bases and J 2 bases, with 23 bases left between them. The V gene's germline CDR1 is SNHLY and CDR2 FYNNEI. The CDR3 spans 18 residues. The CDR3 is CASRGVMTGEVGNQPQHF. Written as DNA, the CDR3 is TGTGCCAGCAGGGGGGTAATGACAGGAGAGGTCGGCAATCAGCCCCAGCATTTT.

This chain uses TRBV4-2 with TRBJ1-3; 7 bases match TRBD1. The CDR3 has 19 residues. Germline V gene data show CDR1 as LGHNA and CDR2 as YNFKEQ. Trimming cost V 3 bases and J 1 base; bases outside gene matches: 15. DNA for the CDR3: TGTGCCAGCAGCCATGTCACCCTGACAGGGCACATATCTGGAAACACCATATATTTT. Translated, it gives CASSHVTLTGHISGNTIYF.

The V and J genes are TRBV7-2 and TRBJ2-6; 9 bases are shared with TRBD1. The CDR3 is made up of 13 amino acids. Germline CDR1 and CDR2: SGHTA and FQGNSA. V shed 9 bases and J 9 bases; nucleotides not matched to a gene: 6. CDR3 protein: CASGDRAVNVLTF. The CDR3 DNA sequence: TGTGCCAGTGGGGACAGGGCGGTCAACGTCCTGACTTTC.

The chain links TRBV19 to TRBJ1-2, with D unresolved. Germline V CDR1 and CDR2: LNHDA, SQIVND (reference sequence). There are 15 residues in the CDR3. V gave up 1 base and J gave up 7 bases, with 16 bases separating them. As DNA, the CDR3 is TGTGCCAGTAGTATAGCCCAGCCCGGACTTGGTGGCTACACCTTC. The encoded protein is CASSIAQPGLGGYTF.

This clone was seen at least ten times. The chain has TRBV4-1 and TRBJ2-3; tentatively, D is TRBD2 (5 bases). The germline CDR1 and CDR2 sequences are MGHRA and YSYEKL. Trimming shortened V by 1 base and J by 7 bases, and 18 bases separated the two germline ends. This CDR3 comprises 16 residues. The CDR3 is CASSQAADGIRYTQYF. In DNA, the CDR3 is TGCGCCAGCAGCCAAGCGGCGGACGGGATCCGATATACGCAGTATTTT.

The chain is built from TRBV3-1 (or the pseudogene TRBV3-2) and TRBJ1-1, with D unclear. Germline CDR1 is LGHDT and CDR2 is YNNKEL (reference sequence). V was clipped by 1 base and J by 3 bases, with 9 bases between them. The CDR3 spans 14 residues. The CDR3 nucleotides read TGTGCCAGCAGCCAAGCCCGGAGCCACACTGAAGCTTTCTTT. It specifies CASSQARSHTEAFF.